The next 3 T cell receptor beta chains were all read from a single sample in a study of T cell responses to AZD1222 COVID-19 vaccine (dated by TCRdb to 2020 to 2022). Interpreted using the paper, the time point label stands for: baseline before first vaccination. Receptors were amplified or captured by the immunoSEQ multiplex PCR assay. This is the immuneACCESS table as TCRdb keeps it, with only in-frame sequences that have V and J called. A part of the clones is gone; compared with another copy, unresolved V genes explain less than half, and the rest is unexplained. This sample holds around 80,000 clones; approximately 85% were observed only once. The ten largest account for over 8% of the sample. The sample in question was peripheral blood, obtained on day 0 of AZD1222 vaccination. The receptors were sampled from an adult in good health.

The rearrangement joins TRBV5-1 to TRBJ2-3; TRBD2 agrees at 16 bases. The CDR3 runs 16 residues. Germline values: CDR1 SGHRS, CDR2 YFSETQ. The junction had 3 bases not matched to a gene; V was cut back by 4 bases and J by 4 bases. The DNA for the CDR3 is TGCGCCAGCAGCCCAGGGACTAGCGGGGGGGCAGATACGCAGTATTTT. Protein sequence: CASSPGTSGGADTQYF.

The chain has TRBV5-6 and TRBJ2-3; 8 nucleotides match TRBD2. Germline V lookup: CDR1 SGHDT, CDR2 YYEEEE. This CDR3 has 15 residues. J was trimmed by 0 bases and V by 5 bases; bases with no gene match: 5. CDR3 protein: CASRYAGGSTDTQYF. In DNA form, the CDR3 reads TGTGCCAGCAGATACGCGGGGGGTAGCACAGATACGCAGTATTTT. The full variable domain, its missing parts supplied by reference TRBV5-6 and TRBJ2-3, is DAGVTQSPTHLIKTRGQQVTLRCSPKSGHDTVSWYQQALGQGPQFIFQYYEEEERQRGNFPDRFSGHQFPNYSSELNVNALLLGDSALYLCASRYAGGSTDTQYFGPGTRLTVL.

This clone appeared a few times. J is TRBJ2-7 and V is TRBV4-2; D is ambiguous. Germline CDR1 and CDR2: LGHNA and YNFKEQ. This CDR3 region has 16 residues. Trimming removed 0 bases from V and 0 bases from J, with 12 bases in between. CDR3 sequence reads: CASSQDLPVSSYEQYF. CDR3 in DNA: TGTGCCAGCAGCCAAGATCTCCCGGTAAGCTCCTACGAGCAGTACTTC.